This TCR beta chain was identified during a study of cytomegalovirus exposure and HLA in healthy donors. Study summary: Out of a few hundred genotyped donors, about 80% belonged to the Caucasian-associated ancestry cluster.

The study, taken as a whole, reports: Reports showed the classifier diagnosing cytomegalovirus status with high specificity and sensitivity. Reported findings show TCR beta sequences accurately forecast HLA-A and HLA-B alleles in most subjects. Later analysis associated a missense DCLRE1C variant with TCR beta V- and J-gene trimming.

Comments on this clone: Its antigen remains unknown.

A multiplex PCR was run with 60 Vbeta primers and 13 Jbeta primers. Clones were sequenced by immunoSEQ multiplex PCR, and TCRdb holds only the in-frame ones, with some missing. The sample holds under 200,000 clones; about four fifths are singletons and the top ten take approximately 0.8%. Germline values: CDR1 LNHDA, CDR2 SQIVND (reference sequence). V was clipped by 3 bases and J by 2 bases, with 11 bases between them. The CDR3 runs to 15 residues. The chain joins TRBV19 to TRBJ2-1, with D perhaps matching TRBD1 (5 bases). Sequencing used PBMCs. The receptor was isolated from a woman in her late teens or twenties in good health and CMV-seronegative. The CDR3 DNA reads TGTGCCAGTAGTATCGCAGGGCTGGCCTACAATGAGCAGTTCTTC. This codes for CASSIAGLAYNEQFF.